This T cell receptor (beta chain) was recorded in a study of blood T cell repertoires in COVID-19. Study details: The United States, Italy and Spain were the sources of the acute and convalescent COVID-19 samples.

V shed 6 bases and J 7 bases; nucleotides not matched to a gene: 8. The germline CDR1 and CDR2 sequences are MNHEY and SVGAGI. The CDR3 totals 15 residues. Authors' processing steps: Researchers report that nucleated cell counts were estimated from reference gene primer amplification. Data came from immunoSEQ multiplex PCR; TCRdb stores just in-frame clones and leaves some out. V and J calls and clone size follow that table, whereas D and trimming were derived from the DNA. The sample holds some 170,000 clones, around 84% seen once. Study members were between about 18 and 95 years old and lived in 20 to 25 US regions. Participants reported their clinical history, and cohort assignment relied on those reports.

The chain couples TRBV6-5 to TRBJ1-6, with 8 positions matching TRBD1. The sample was PBMCs or T cells enriched from blood (not recorded which). The sequence derives from a man aged 45-65 years who had recovered from COVID-19. The CDR3 DNA reads TGTGCCAGCAGGGATCGGACAGGGTTAAATTCACCCCTCCACTTT. This codes for CASRDRTGLNSPLHF.